This record covers a single T cell receptor (beta chain). Antigen specificity is unknown. This entry is derived from a study of cytomegalovirus exposure and HLA in healthy donors. The PCR employed 60 Vbeta primers together with 13 Jbeta primers. The method was immunoSEQ multiplex PCR; TCRdb's version includes in-frame clones alone and lacks a portion of them. This sample carries 150,000 or so clones, approximately 80% of them seen once, and the ten largest clones take 2% to 3%. Findings of the study overall: Presence/absence analyses treated sequencing depth as roughly uniform across donors. Overall, approximately 150 TCR beta chains were annotated as cytomegalovirus-associated.

The CDR3 runs 11 residues. V gave up 4 bases and J gave up 1 base, with 5 bases separating them. Germline CDR1 SQVTM, CDR2 ANQGSEA. Sequenced input: PBMCs. The chain has TRBV29-1 and TRBJ2-7; D is unclear. The sequence came from a man in his fifties or sixties in good health and CMV-seronegative. The CDR3 nucleotides read TGCAGCGTTGGGCGGTCCTACGAGCAGTACTTC. Its protein product is CSVGRSYEQYF.